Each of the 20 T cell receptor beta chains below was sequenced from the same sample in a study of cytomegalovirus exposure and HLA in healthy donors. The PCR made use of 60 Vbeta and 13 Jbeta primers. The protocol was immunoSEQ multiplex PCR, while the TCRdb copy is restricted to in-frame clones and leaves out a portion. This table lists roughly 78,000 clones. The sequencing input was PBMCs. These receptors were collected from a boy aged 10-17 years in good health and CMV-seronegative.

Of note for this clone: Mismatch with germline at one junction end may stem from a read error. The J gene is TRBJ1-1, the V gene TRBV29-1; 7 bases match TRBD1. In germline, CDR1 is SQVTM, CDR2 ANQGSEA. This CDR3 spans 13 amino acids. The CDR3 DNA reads TGCAGCGCCCTGGACAGGATGAACACTGAAGATTTCTTT. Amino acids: CSALDRMNTEDFF.

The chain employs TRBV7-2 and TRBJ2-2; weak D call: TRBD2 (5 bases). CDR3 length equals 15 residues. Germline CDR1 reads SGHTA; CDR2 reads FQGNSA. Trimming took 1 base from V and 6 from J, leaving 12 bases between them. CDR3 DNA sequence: TGTGCCAGCAGCTTAGAACTAGTAATGGCCGGGGAGCTGTTTTTT. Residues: CASSLELVMAGELFF.

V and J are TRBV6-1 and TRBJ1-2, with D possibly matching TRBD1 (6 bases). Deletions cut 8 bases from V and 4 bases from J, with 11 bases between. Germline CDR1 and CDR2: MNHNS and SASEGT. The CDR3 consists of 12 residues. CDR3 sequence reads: CASGQHVYGYTF. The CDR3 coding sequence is TGTGCCAGCGGACAGCATGTCTATGGCTACACCTTC.

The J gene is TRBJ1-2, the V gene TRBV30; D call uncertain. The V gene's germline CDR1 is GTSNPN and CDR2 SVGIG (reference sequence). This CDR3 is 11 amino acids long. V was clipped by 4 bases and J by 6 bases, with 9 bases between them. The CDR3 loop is CAWTALDGYTF. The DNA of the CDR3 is TGTGCCTGGACCGCTTTAGATGGCTACACCTTC.

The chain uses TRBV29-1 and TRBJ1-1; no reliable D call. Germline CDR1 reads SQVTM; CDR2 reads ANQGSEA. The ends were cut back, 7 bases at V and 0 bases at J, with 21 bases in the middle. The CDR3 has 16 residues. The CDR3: CSALSQYYTMNTEAFF. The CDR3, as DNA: TGCAGCGCCCTTAGCCAGTACTATACCATGAACACTGAAGCTTTCTTT.

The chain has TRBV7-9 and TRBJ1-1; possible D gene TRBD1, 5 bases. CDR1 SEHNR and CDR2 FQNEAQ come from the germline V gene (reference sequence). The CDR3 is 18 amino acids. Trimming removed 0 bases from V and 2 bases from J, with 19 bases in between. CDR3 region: CASSLARRTLNRNTEAFF. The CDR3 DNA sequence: TGTGCCAGCAGCTTAGCGCGAAGGACACTCAACCGAAACACTGAAGCTTTCTTT.

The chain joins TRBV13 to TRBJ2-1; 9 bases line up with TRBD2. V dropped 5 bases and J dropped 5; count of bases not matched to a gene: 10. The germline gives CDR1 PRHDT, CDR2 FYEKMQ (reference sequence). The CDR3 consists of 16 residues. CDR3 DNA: TGTGCCAGCAGCCAGCCGGGACTAGCTGATGACAATGAGCAGTTCTTC. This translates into CASSQPGLADDNEQFF.

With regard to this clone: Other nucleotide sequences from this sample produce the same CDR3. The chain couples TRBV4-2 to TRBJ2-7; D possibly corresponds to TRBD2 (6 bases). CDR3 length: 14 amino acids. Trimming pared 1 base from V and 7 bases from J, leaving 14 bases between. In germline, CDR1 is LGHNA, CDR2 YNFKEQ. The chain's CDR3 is CASSQAPGGDEQYF. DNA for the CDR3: TGTGCCAGCAGCCAAGCCCCCGGGGGTGATGAGCAGTACTTC.

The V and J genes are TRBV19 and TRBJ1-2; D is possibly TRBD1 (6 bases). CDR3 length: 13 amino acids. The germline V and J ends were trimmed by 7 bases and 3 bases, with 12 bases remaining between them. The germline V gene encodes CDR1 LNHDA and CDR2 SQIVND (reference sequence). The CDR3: CASKQGGDYGYTF. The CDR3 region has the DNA TGTGCCAGTAAACAGGGTGGGGACTATGGCTACACCTTC.

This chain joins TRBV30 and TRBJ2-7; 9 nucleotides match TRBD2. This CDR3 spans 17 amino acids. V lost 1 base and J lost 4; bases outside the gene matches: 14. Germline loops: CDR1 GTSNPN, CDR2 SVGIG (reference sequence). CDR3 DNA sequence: TGTGCCTGGAGTGATCCCCCCTCGGCGGGGGGGCTTTACGAGCAGTACTTC. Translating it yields CAWSDPPSAGGLYEQYF.

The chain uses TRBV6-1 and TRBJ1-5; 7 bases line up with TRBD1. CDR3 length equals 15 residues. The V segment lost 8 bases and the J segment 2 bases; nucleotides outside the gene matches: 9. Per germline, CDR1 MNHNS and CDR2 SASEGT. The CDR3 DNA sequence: TGTGCCAGCTCTAGCCCCGGACAGGGCAATCAGCCCCAGCATTTT. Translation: CASSSPGQGNQPQHF.

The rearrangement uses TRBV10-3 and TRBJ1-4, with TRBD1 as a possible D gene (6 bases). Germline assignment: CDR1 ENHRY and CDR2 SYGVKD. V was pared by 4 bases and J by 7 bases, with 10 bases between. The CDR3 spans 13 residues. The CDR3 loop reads CAISGDNAEKLFF. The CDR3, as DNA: TGTGCCATCAGTGGGGACAACGCTGAAAAACTGTTTTTT.

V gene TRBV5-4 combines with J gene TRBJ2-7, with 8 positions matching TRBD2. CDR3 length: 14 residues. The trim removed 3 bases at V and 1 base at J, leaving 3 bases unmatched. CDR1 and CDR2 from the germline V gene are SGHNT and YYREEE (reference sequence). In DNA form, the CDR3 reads TGTGCCAGCAGCTATAGCGGGGATTCCTACGAGCAGTACTTC. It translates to CASSYSGDSYEQYF.

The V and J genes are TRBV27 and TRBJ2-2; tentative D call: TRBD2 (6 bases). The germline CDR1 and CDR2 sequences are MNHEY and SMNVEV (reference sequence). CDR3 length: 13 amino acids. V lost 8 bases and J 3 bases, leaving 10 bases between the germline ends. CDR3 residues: CASARGYTGELFF. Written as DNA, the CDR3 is TGTGCCAGCGCTCGGGGGTACACCGGGGAGCTGTTTTTT.

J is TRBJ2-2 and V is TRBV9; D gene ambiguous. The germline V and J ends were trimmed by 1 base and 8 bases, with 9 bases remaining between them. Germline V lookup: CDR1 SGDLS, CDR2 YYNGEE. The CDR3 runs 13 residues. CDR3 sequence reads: CASSVSRSGELFF. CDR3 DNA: TGTGCCAGCAGCGTAAGCCGTTCGGGGGAGCTGTTTTTT.

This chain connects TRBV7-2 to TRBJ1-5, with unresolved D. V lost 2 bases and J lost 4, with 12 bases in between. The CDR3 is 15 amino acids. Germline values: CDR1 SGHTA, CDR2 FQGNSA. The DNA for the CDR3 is TGTGCCAGCAGCTTATTGGAGGCGGGAAATCAGCCCCAGCATTTT. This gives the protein CASSLLEAGNQPQHF.

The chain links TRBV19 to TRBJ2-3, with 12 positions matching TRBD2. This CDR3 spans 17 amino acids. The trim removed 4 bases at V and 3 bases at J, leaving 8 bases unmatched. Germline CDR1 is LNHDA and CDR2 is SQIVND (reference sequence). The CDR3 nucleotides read TGTGCCAGTAGTAGCGGACTAGCGGGGTGGACAACAGATACGCAGTATTTT. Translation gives CASSSGLAGWTTDTQYF.

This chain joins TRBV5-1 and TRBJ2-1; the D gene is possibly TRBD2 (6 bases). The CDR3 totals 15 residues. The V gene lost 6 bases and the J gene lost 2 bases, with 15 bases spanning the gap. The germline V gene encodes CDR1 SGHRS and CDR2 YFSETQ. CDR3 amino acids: CASNEGTSAYNEQFF. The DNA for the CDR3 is TGCGCCAGCAACGAGGGGACTTCAGCCTACAATGAGCAGTTCTTC.

CDR3 DNA: TGTGCCAGCAGCGTCGGGCGGGAGGGTAATGAGCAGTTCTTC. This sequence encodes CASSVGREGNEQFF. The chain uses TRBV9 and TRBJ2-1; 9 bases agree with TRBD2. V lost 2 bases to trimming and J lost 7 bases; unmatched junction nucleotides: 4. CDR1 SGDLS and CDR2 YYNGEE come from the germline V gene. CDR3 length: 14 amino acids.

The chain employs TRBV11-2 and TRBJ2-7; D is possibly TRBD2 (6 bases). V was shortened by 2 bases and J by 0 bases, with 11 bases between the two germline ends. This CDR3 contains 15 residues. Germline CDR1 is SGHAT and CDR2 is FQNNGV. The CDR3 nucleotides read TGTGCCAGCAGCTTAAAAGGGACTGACTCCTACGAGCAGTACTTC. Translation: CASSLKGTDSYEQYF.